The 5 T cell receptor beta chains given below trace back to one sample, sequenced in a study of blood T cells in healthy people across ages. The second PCR ran about 6 to 12 cycles with a sample-barcoded 5' primer and J-beta primers. TCRdb redid the calling of the 5' RACE reads with MiXCR, one entry per CDR3 protein. The sample comprises 1.2 million to 1.5 million distinct CDR3 sequences, 42% of which are singletons, and 7.9% rests with the top ten. Sequencing input: blood. The receptors were sampled from a woman aged 18 to 35 in good health.

This clonotype has more than one count but fewer than ten. The chain combines TRBV20-1 with TRBJ2-1; D possibly corresponds to TRBD2 (7 bases). The CDR3 runs 15 residues. Between the trimmed V and J ends, which lost 3 bases and 9 bases, there was a span of 21 bases. CDR1 and CDR2 from the germline V gene are DFQATT and SNEGSKA (reference sequence). CDR3 amino acids: CSARHTRGGQVEQFF. The CDR3, as DNA: TGCAGTGCTAGGCACACGAGGGGGGGGCAGGTTGAGCAGTTCTTC.

This chain joins TRBV29-1 and TRBJ1-1, with D maybe TRBD1 (5 bases). The V gene lost 7 bases and the J gene lost 0 bases, with 21 bases spanning the gap. This CDR3 comprises 16 residues. Germline V gene lookup returns CDR1 SQVTM and CDR2 ANQGSEA. The chain's CDR3 is CSARSWGNYMNTEAFF. Written as DNA, the CDR3 is TGCAGCGCAAGATCGTGGGGGAACTACATGAACACTGAAGCTTTCTTT.

The CDR3 sequence: CATGGRVGGETQYF. In nucleotides, the CDR3 is TGTGCCACCGGCGGCAGGGTCGGAGGAGAGACCCAGTACTTC. This rearrangement joins TRBV24-1 to TRBJ2-5; TRBD1 or TRBD2 may be the D gene (5 bases each). With 9 bases removed from V and 4 bases from J, the gap between germline ends came to 17 bases. The CDR3 sequence is 14 residues long. Germline CDR1 KGHDR, CDR2 SFDVKD.

V gene TRBV20-1 combines with J gene TRBJ2-3; 11 bases fit TRBD2. The CDR3 sequence is 13 residues long. Trimming removed 6 bases from V and 5 bases from J; junction bases left unmatched: 4. Germline loops: CDR1 DFQATT, CDR2 SNEGSKA (reference sequence). The CDR3 spells CSALSGGEDTQYF. The CDR3 coding sequence is TGCAGTGCCCTTAGCGGGGGGGAAGATACGCAGTATTTT.

In its sample, this clonotype was seen once. V and J are TRBV2 and TRBJ1-6; D is perhaps TRBD1 (6 bases). The germline V gene encodes CDR1 SNHLY and CDR2 FYNNEI. The CDR3 is made up of 15 amino acids. Trimming left V 6 bases short and J 1 base short, with 10 bases between. The CDR3: CASRRGVSYNSPLHF. The CDR3 DNA reads TGTGCCAGCAGGAGGGGGGTGTCCTATAATTCACCCCTCCACTTT.